The T cell receptor beta chain under discussion was sequenced for a study of T cells expressing NK-cell markers. Whole-study findings and limits: In a group of roughly 6 donors, dominant NKG2C+ clonotypes represented roughly 1.0-7.5% of CD8+ T cells.

CDR1 is SGDLS, CDR2 YYNGEE, per germline. This CDR3 has 12 residues. As concerns this clonotype: The antigen is undetermined.

TCRdb reprocessed the 5' RACE reads, keeping one entry per CDR3 protein, no DNA. The repertoire table contains hundreds of thousands of distinct CDR3 sequences. The rearrangement joins TRBV9 to TRBJ1-1; TCRdb indicates TRBD1, and absent DNA this call remains unverified. The receptor's source is a woman between 18 and 75 years old in good health. Sequencing used blood T cells: a sorted CD56 or NKG2C T cell subset, CD4+ or CD8+ T cells, or bulk PBMC T cells (not recorded which). CDR3 residues: CASSPPSTEAFF.